This paragraph covers one TCR beta chain sequence. What it binds is unknown. Profiled with immunoSEQ multiplex PCR; TCRdb holds only in-frame clones, not every one. Of about 120,000 clones listed, about 85% are singletons. The CDR3 contains 17 residues. In germline, CDR1 is LGHNA, CDR2 YNFKEQ. V gave up 1 base and J gave up 1 base; unmatched junction bases: 9. This sample stems from a study of T cell responses to AZD1222 COVID-19 vaccine. Overall study results and limits: Females made up more of the donors, who were largely white British, and clonal diversity may have come out too low. Among spike-specific TCRs, nearly half reportedly target unmutated variant regions.

The source material was peripheral blood, sampled on day 0 of AZD1222 vaccination. The V call is TRBV4-2, the J call TRBJ1-1, with 7 bases matching TRBD1. This TCR derives from an adult in good health. Here the CDR3 DNA reads TGTGCCAGCAGCCAAGTCGGCAGGGGGACTTCGAACACTGAAGCTTTCTTT. It codes for CASSQVGRGTSNTEAFF.